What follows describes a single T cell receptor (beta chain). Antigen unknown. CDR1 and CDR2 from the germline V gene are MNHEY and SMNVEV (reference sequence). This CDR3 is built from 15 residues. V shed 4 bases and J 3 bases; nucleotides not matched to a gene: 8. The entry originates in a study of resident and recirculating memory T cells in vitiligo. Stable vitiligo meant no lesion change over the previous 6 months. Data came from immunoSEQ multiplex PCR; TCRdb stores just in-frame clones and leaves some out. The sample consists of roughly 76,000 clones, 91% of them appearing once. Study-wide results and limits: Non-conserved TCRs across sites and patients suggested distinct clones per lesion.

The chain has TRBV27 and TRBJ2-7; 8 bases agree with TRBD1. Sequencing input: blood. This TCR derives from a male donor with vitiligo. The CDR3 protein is CASSYDGQGLYEQYF. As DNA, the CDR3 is TGTGCCAGCAGTTATGATGGACAGGGCCTCTACGAGCAGTACTTC.